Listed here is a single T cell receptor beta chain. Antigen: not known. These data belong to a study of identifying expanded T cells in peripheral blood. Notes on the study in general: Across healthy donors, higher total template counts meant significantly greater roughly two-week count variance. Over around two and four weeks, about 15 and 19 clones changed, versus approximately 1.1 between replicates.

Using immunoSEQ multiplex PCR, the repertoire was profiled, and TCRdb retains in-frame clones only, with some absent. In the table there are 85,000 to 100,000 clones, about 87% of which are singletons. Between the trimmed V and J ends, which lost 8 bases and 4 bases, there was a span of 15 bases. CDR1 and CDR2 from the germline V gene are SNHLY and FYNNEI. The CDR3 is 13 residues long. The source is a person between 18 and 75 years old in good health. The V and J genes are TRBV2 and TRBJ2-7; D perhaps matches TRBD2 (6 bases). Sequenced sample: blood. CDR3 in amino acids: CASHGGAAYEQYF. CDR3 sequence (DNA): TGTGCCAGCCATGGAGGGGCGGCGTACGAGCAGTACTTC.